The 16 T cell receptor beta chains below come from one sample, sequenced in a study of metastatic and nonmetastatic thyroid tumors. Using MiXCR, TCRdb re-called clones from the PCR reads. The sample lists 50,000 to 60,000 clones; around a sixth were seen once. None of the patients had undergone any treatment ahead of thyroid surgery. Sequencing was performed on blood. The origin of the receptors is a female donor with papillary thyroid cancer or a benign thyroid nodule (not recorded which). Some clones in this sample may be carry-over from other donors' samples.

In this sample, this clone turned up a few times. A read error may produce the germline difference seen at one junction end. This chain connects TRBV6-1 to TRBJ1-5; D uncertain. CDR1 MNHNS and CDR2 SASEGT come from the germline V gene. The CDR3 consists of 13 residues. CDR3: CASSETGSQTQHF. The CDR3 DNA reads as TGTGCCAGCAGTGAAACGGGGAGTCAGACCCAGCATTTT.

The chain combines TRBV28 with TRBJ1-6; D gene ambiguous. Germline CDR1 and CDR2: MDHEN and SYDVKM. The V and J ends lost 3 bases and 9 bases respectively, with 12 bases between them. The CDR3 is made up of 14 amino acids. The CDR3 region has the DNA TGTGCCAGCAGTTTTCTGGGATCCTTTTCACCCCTCCACTTT. This gives the protein CASSFLGSFSPLHF.

This clone came up a few times. The V and J genes are TRBV6-2 or TRBV6-3 and TRBJ2-2; TRBD1 or TRBD2 may be the D gene (5 bases each). V shed 0 bases and J shed 3 bases, with 14 bases lying between them. The length of the CDR3 is 17 residues. CDR1 and CDR2 from the germline V gene are MNHEY and SVGEGT. Here the CDR3 DNA reads TGTGCCAGCAGTTACTCTCCTAGAGGGGCGGACACCGGGGAGCTGTTTTTT. Amino acid sequence: CASSYSPRGADTGELFF.

With regard to this clone: One junction end does not reproduce the germline sequence, and a read error may be involved. The chain has TRBV25-1 and TRBJ1-3, with D unresolved. This CDR3 has 15 amino acids. The germline V gene has CDR1 MGHDK and CDR2 SYGVNS. CDR3 DNA sequence: TGTGCAAGCAGTGAAAGGGCCAACTCTGGAAACACCATACATTTT. Translated, it gives CASSERANSGNTIHF.

In nucleotides, the CDR3 is TGTGCCAGCAGTGAGGATAGCGGGAGTAACAATGAGCAGTTCTTC. This encodes CASSEDSGSNNEQFF. This chain uses TRBV6-1 with TRBJ2-1; 9 bases line up with TRBD2. With 3 bases clipped from V and 5 bases from J, the junction kept 5 bases outside the gene matches. This CDR3 is built from 15 residues. Germline assignment: CDR1 MNHNS and CDR2 SASEGT.

This clone was counted ten times or more. A much larger clone differs from this one at a single base, so this may be a read error. J is TRBJ2-7 and V is TRBV3-1; D uncertain. This CDR3 region has 14 residues. CDR1 is LGHDT, CDR2 YNNKEL, per germline (reference sequence). CDR3 amino acids: CVSSQHGRAYEQYF. The CDR3 nucleotides read TGTGTCAGCAGCCAACATGGCCGAGCCTACGAGCAGTACTTC.

This clone has a count of ten or more. The V call is TRBV30, the J call TRBJ2-5, with 8 positions matching TRBD2. CDR3 length: 15 amino acids. Trimming removed 5 bases from V and 5 bases from J; junction bases left unmatched: 13. The germline gives CDR1 GTSNPN, CDR2 SVGIG (reference sequence). This chain's CDR3 is CAWGSPGLVWETQYF. DNA of the CDR3: TGTGCCTGGGGTTCTCCGGGACTAGTATGGGAGACCCAGTACTTC. The full variable domain, rest sourced from reference TRBV30 and TRBJ2-5, is SQTIHQWPATLVQPVGSPLSLECTVEGTSNPNLYWYRQAAGRGLQLLFYSVGIGQISSEVPQNLSASRPQDRQFILSSKKLLLSDSGFYLCAWGSPGLVWETQYFGPGTRLLVL.

Concerning this clone itself: A much bigger clone sits one base away, suggesting this may be a read error. The chain carries TRBV18 and TRBJ2-3; TRBD2 matches 8 bases. J gave up 7 bases and V 4 bases, and 13 bases lay outside the gene matches. The V gene's germline CDR1 is KGHSH and CDR2 LQKENI. This CDR3 spans 16 amino acids. CDR3 amino acids: CASSRRGLVIEYTQYF. CDR3 in DNA: TGTGCCAGCTCACGAAGGGGACTAGTGATAGAGTATACGCAGTATTTT.

This clone has ten or more counts. The V call is TRBV6-1, the J call TRBJ1-1; tentatively, D is TRBD1 (6 bases). The CDR3 spans 12 residues. Trimming took off 6 bases at V and 8 bases at J, with 13 bases between the two ends. From germline, CDR1 is MNHNS and CDR2 SASEGT. CDR3: CASSPPTGEAFF. In nucleotides, the CDR3 is TGTGCCAGCAGCCCCCCGACAGGCGAAGCTTTCTTT.

This clone was recorded at least ten times. The chain couples TRBV19 to TRBJ1-2; no clear D gene. Deletions cut 6 bases from V and 2 bases from J, with 10 bases between. Germline values: CDR1 LNHDA, CDR2 SQIVND (reference sequence). The CDR3 is 13 amino acids. CDR3: CASSLQQNYGYTF. The CDR3 coding sequence is TGTGCCAGTAGCCTTCAGCAGAACTATGGCTACACCTTC.

Ten or more counts support this clone. The gene calls are TRBV7-8 and TRBJ1-6, with TRBD1 matching 10 bases. CDR1 and CDR2 (germline): SGHVS, FQNEAQ. The CDR3 covers 18 residues. V lost 2 bases, J lost 4 bases, and 8 bases stayed unmatched. The CDR3 spells CASSLQRQGAGYNSPLHF. The DNA for the CDR3 is TGTGCCAGCAGCTTACAAAGACAGGGGGCGGGATATAATTCACCCCTCCACTTT.

There are many counts of this clone. CDR3 nucleotides: TGTGCCAGCAGTTTAGAGGTCGAAGGAGAAAAACTGTTTTTT. Translated, it gives CASSLEVEGEKLFF. This rearrangement joins TRBV12-3 or TRBV12-4 to TRBJ1-4, with unresolved D. The V and J ends lost 1 base and 8 bases respectively, with 11 bases between them. The CDR3 has 14 residues.

About this clone: With a much larger clone just one base away, this may be a read error. The chain couples TRBV29-1 to TRBJ1-1, with unresolved D. The length of the CDR3 is 12 residues. Germline V gene data show CDR1 as SQVTM and CDR2 as ANQGSEA. For the CDR3, the DNA is TGCAGCGTTGCCCACTCGAACACTGAAGCTCTCTTT. It yields the protein CSVAHSNTEALF.

The table lists this clone with many counts. The V and J genes are TRBV5-1 and TRBJ2-7, with 14 bases that match TRBD2. Losses at the gene ends were 4 bases for V and 0 bases for J; bases not matched to a gene: 6. Germline V lookup: CDR1 SGHRS, CDR2 YFSETQ. The CDR3 has 17 amino acids. The CDR3 region is CASSPGTSGRFSYEQYF. The CDR3 nucleotides are TGCGCCAGCAGCCCTGGGACTAGCGGGAGATTCTCCTACGAGCAGTACTTC.

Many counts were recorded for this clone. The chain employs TRBV29-1 and TRBJ2-3, with 7 nucleotides matching TRBD2. V trimming: 6 bases; J trimming: 2 bases; junction bases outside the gene matches: 5. The CDR3 is 13 residues long. Germline V gene data show CDR1 as SQVTM and CDR2 as ANQGSEA. Here the CDR3 reads CSVWGGPTDTQYF. In DNA form, the CDR3 reads TGCAGCGTGTGGGGAGGGCCCACAGATACGCAGTATTTT.

About this clone itself: Sequence at one end of the junction differs from germline and may be a read error. This sequence joins TRBV6-1 and TRBJ1-6; D possibly corresponds to TRBD1 (5 bases). CDR3 length equals 14 residues. CDR1 is MNHNS, CDR2 SASEGT, per germline. The CDR3 DNA reads TGTGCCACCAGTACAGGCGTAAATAATTCACCCCTCCACTTT. Amino acids: CATSTGVNNSPLHF.